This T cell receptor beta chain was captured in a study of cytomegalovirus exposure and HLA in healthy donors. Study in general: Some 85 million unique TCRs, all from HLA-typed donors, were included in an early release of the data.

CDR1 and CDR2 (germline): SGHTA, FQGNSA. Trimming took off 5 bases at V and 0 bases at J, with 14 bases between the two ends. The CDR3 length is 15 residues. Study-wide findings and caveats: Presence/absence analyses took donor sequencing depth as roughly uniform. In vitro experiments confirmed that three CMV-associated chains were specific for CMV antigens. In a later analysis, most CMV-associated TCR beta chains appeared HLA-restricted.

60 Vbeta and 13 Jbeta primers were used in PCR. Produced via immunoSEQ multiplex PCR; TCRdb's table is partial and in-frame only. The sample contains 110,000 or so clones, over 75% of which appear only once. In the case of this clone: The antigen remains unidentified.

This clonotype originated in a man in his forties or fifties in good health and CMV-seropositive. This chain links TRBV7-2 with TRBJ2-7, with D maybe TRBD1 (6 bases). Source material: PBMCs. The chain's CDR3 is CASSLRTVGSYEQYF. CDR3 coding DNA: TGTGCCAGCAGCCTAAGGACAGTGGGCTCCTACGAGCAGTACTTC.